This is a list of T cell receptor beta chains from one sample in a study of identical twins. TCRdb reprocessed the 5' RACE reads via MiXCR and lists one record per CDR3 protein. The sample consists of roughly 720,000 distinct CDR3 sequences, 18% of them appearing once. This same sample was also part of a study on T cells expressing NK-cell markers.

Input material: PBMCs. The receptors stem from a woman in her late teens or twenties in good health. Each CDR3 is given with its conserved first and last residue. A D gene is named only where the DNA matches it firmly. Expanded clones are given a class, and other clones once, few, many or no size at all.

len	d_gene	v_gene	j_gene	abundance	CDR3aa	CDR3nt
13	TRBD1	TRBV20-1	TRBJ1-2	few	CSAWGQTNYGYTF	TGCAGTGCTTGGGGACAGACAAACTATGGCTACACCTTC
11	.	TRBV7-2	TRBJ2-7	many	CASSGNREQYF	TGTGCCAGCTCCGGGAATAGGGAGCAGTACTTC
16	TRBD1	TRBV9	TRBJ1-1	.	CASSVGQGGRDTEAFF	TGTGCCAGCAGCGTGGGACAGGGAGGGAGGGACACTGAAGCTTTCTTT
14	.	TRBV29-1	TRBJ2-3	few	CSVARGGATDTQYF	TGCAGCGTTGCACGAGGGGGGGCCACAGATACGCAGTATTTT
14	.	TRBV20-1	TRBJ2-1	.	CRVLKSGAVGEQFF	TGCAGGGTACTTAAAAGCGGTGCCGTTGGAGAGCAGTTCTTC
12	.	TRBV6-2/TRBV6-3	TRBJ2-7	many	CASSSNSYEQYF	TGTGCCAGCAGCTCCAACTCCTACGAGCAGTACTTC
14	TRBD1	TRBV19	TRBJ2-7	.	CASSSRQGAVEQYF	TGTGCCAGTAGTAGTCGGCAGGGGGCGGTCGAGCAGTACTTC
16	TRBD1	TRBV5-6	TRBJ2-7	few	CASSLFTGRGRDEQYF	TGTGCCAGCAGCTTGTTTACTGGCAGGGGGCGAGACGAGCAGTACTTC
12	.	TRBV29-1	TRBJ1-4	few	CSGSQAGEKLFF	TGCAGCGGCTCCCAGGCAGGTGAAAAACTGTTTTTT
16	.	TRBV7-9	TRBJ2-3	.	CASSSLYGSRADTQYF	TGTGCCAGCAGCTCCCTCTACGGGAGTCGAGCGGATACGCAGTATTTT
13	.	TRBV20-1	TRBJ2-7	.	CSARFPVLEEQYF	TGCAGTGCTAGATTCCCGGTTCTAGAGGAGCAGTACTTC
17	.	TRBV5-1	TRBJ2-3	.	CASNDVLRGGRTDTQYF	TGCGCCAGCAATGACGTCTTAAGAGGAGGACGCACAGATACGCAGTATTTT
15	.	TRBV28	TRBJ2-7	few	CASTIGELGAYEQYF	TGTGCCAGCACCATAGGGGAATTGGGAGCCTACGAGCAGTACTTC
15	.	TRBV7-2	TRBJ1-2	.	CASSSGMGAVYGYTF	TGTGCCAGCAGCTCGGGCATGGGGGCAGTATATGGCTACACCTTC
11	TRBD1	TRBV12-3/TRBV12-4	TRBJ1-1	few	CASRRTGRTFF	TGTGCCAGCAGGCGGACAGGGCGAACTTTCTTT
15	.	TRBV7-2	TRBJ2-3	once	CASSKTSHSTDTQYF	TGTGCCAGCAGCAAAACTAGCCACAGCACAGATACGCAGTATTTT
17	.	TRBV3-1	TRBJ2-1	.	CASSQGLGLSSYNEQFF	TGTGCCAGCAGCCAGGGATTGGGGCTGAGCTCCTACAATGAGCAGTTCTTC